These 13 T cell receptor beta chains were sequenced from one sample in a study of T-cell reconstitution after alpha-beta-depleted transplantation in children. Unique molecular identifiers were built into the TCRbeta library. TCRdb fed the PCR reads into MiXCR, producing one record per CDR3 protein. The sample comprises 70,000 to 95,000 distinct CDR3 sequences, more than 10% of which are singletons, and 11% to 15% rests with the top ten. The sample here was PBMCs from the stem cell graft donor, taken from the stem cell graft. The receptors originated from a human donor who donated a stem cell graft to a child with inherited bone marrow failure.

This clonotype was seen at least ten times. The J gene is TRBJ1-1, the V gene TRBV9, with D hard to call. V was trimmed by 8 bases and J by 3 bases, leaving 17 bases between them. This CDR3 contains 14 residues. Germline V gene sequence: CDR1 SGDLS, CDR2 YYNGEE. The CDR3 sequence: CASLVGFGDTEAFF. CDR3 DNA: TGTGCCAGTCTCGTAGGGTTCGGGGACACTGAAGCTTTCTTT.

This clonotype was observed at least ten times. The J gene is TRBJ2-3, the V gene TRBV6-1; perhaps TRBD2 as D (6 bases). Germline CDR1 MNHNS, CDR2 SASEGT. V lost 6 bases, J lost 5 bases, and 18 bases lay in between. This CDR3 has 15 amino acids. The CDR3, as DNA: TGTGCCAGCAGGCAGGCTTTGTTGGGGGGAGATACGCAGTATTTT. Translation: CASRQALLGGDTQYF.

This chain uses TRBV7-9 with TRBJ2-1, with D possibly being TRBD1 (6 bases). The CDR3 spans 15 residues. Germline V lookup: CDR1 SEHNR, CDR2 FQNEAQ (reference sequence). The V end was cut by 5 bases, the J end by 5 bases, with 16 bases between. The CDR3 coding sequence is TGTGCCAGCAGCCGCGACAGGAGACCTAACAATGAGCAGTTCTTC. Translation: CASSRDRRPNNEQFF.

This clonotype was observed a handful of times. This could be a read error, since a much larger clone is one nucleotide away. The chain employs TRBV6-5 and TRBJ2-5, with 8 bases that match TRBD2. Germline values: CDR1 MNHEY, CDR2 SVGAGI. This CDR3 has 15 amino acids. This CDR3 reads CAISYSGGPRETQYF. DNA of the CDR3: TGTGCCATCAGTTACTCGGGGGGGCCAAGAGAGACCCAGTACTTC.

This clonotype has a count of ten or more. V usage is TRBV12-3 or TRBV12-4 and J usage is TRBJ1-2; D gene unclear. The ends were cut back, 2 bases at V and 7 bases at J, with 8 bases in the middle. The CDR3 extends over 12 amino acids. This CDR3 is CASSLREGGYTF. CDR3 in DNA: TGTGCCAGCAGTTTACGGGAGGGTGGCTACACCTTC.

This clonotype was seen at least ten times. This rearrangement joins TRBV7-2 to TRBJ2-7; D remains ambiguous. The CDR3 spans 13 residues. Trimming took off 9 bases at V and 0 bases at J, with 12 bases between the two ends. CDR1 is SGHTA and CDR2 is FQGNSA in the germline V gene. CDR3 loop: CASSIVSSYEQYF. The CDR3 coding sequence is TGTGCCAGTTCTATCGTGAGCTCCTACGAGCAGTACTTC.

The V gene is TRBV28, the J gene TRBJ2-1; D is uncertain. Between the trimmed V and J ends, which lost 3 bases and 5 bases, there was a span of 5 bases. CDR3 length: 12 residues. Germline loops: CDR1 MDHEN, CDR2 SYDVKM. CDR3 amino acids: CASSLTHNEQFF. CDR3 nucleotide sequence: TGTGCCAGCAGTTTGACCCACAATGAGCAGTTCTTC.

This clonotype has a count of ten or more. The chain combines TRBV6-1 with TRBJ1-1; perhaps TRBD1 as D (6 bases). This CDR3 region has 14 residues. Germline CDR1 and CDR2: MNHNS and SASEGT. V was clipped by 4 bases and J by 4 bases, with 13 bases between them. CDR3 coding DNA: TGTGCCAGCAGTGCCCCGTGGGGGCGCACTGAAGCTTTCTTT. Amino acid sequence: CASSAPWGRTEAFF.

Only a few counts were recorded for this clonotype. The chain is built from TRBV6-5 and TRBJ1-1; the match to TRBD1 covers 10 bases. There are 15 residues in the CDR3. Germline V gene data show CDR1 as MNHEY and CDR2 as SVGAGI. With V trimmed by 0 bases and J by 7 bases, 5 bases remained unmatched. The CDR3 protein is CASSYSTGGRGEAFF. The CDR3 DNA is TGTGCCAGCAGTTACTCGACAGGGGGCCGGGGTGAAGCTTTCTTT.

This clonotype was seen repeatedly, ten times or more. This rearrangement joins TRBV20-1 to TRBJ1-1, with D unclear. The V gene lost 1 base and the J gene lost 10 bases, with 16 bases spanning the gap. Germline CDR1 and CDR2: DFQATT and SNEGSKA (reference sequence). CDR3 length: 13 amino acids. The CDR3 nucleotides are TGCAGTGCTAGAGGGCAGATTGATGCGGGAGCTTTCTTT. Protein product: CSARGQIDAGAFF.

This clonotype was counted many times. The chain links TRBV7-2 to TRBJ2-7; no definite D call. CDR3 length equals 13 residues. Germline V gene data show CDR1 as SGHTA and CDR2 as FQGNSA. The germline V and J ends were trimmed by 5 bases and 1 base, with 9 bases remaining between them. CDR3 sequence (DNA): TGTGCCAGCAGCCCCCTAGATTCCTACGAGCAGTACTTC. Residues: CASSPLDSYEQYF.

This chain connects TRBV20-1 to TRBJ1-1; 7 bases map to TRBD1. The CDR3 is 14 amino acids. Trimming cost V 5 bases and J 3 bases; bases outside gene matches: 9. CDR1 DFQATT and CDR2 SNEGSKA come from the germline V gene (reference sequence). The CDR3 DNA sequence: TGCAGTGCTCCCAGAACAGGGGTGGACACTGAAGCTTTCTTT. As protein: CSAPRTGVDTEAFF.

This clonotype appeared many times. This chain uses TRBV20-1 with TRBJ2-1; D is perhaps TRBD2 (6 bases). The CDR3 runs 15 residues. Germline V gene sequence: CDR1 DFQATT, CDR2 SNEGSKA (reference sequence). V was trimmed by 5 bases and J by 7 bases, leaving 21 bases between them. This chain's CDR3 is CSAPVGDSIENEQFF. CDR3 sequence (DNA): TGCAGTGCTCCGGTGGGGGACTCGATCGAAAATGAGCAGTTCTTC.